This entry lists 25 T cell receptor beta chains sequenced from one sample in a study of blood T cell repertoires in COVID-19. Sequencing used immunoSEQ multiplex PCR; TCRdb keeps in-frame clones, though not all of them. The sample holds approximately 150,000 clones, roughly 84% seen once. Sequencing was performed on peripheral blood. The receptor source for this set is a woman aged 50 to 65 with COVID-19, enrolled during active disease.

The chain combines TRBV4-3 with TRBJ2-2; 9 positions agree with TRBD2. The V and J ends lost 0 bases and 4 bases, in that order; junction bases with no gene match: 9. This CDR3 comprises 18 residues. Germline lookup yields CDR1 LGHNA and CDR2 YSLEER. The CDR3 coding sequence is TGCGCCAGCAGCCAAGAAGTAGCGGGGGCCTCGAGCACCGGGGAGCTGTTTTTT. The encoded protein is CASSQEVAGASSTGELFF.

The V call is TRBV4-1, the J call TRBJ1-3; D might be TRBD1 (6 bases). Germline assignment: CDR1 MGHRA and CDR2 YSYEKL. There are 13 residues in the CDR3. Trimming left V 3 bases short and J 4 bases short, with 7 bases between. The CDR3 nucleotides read TGCGCCAGCAGCCAGGGACACGGAAACACCATATATTTT. Protein: CASSQGHGNTIYF.

The chain combines TRBV5-6 with TRBJ2-1, with D perhaps matching TRBD2 (6 bases). CDR1 and CDR2 (germline): SGHDT, YYEEEE. The ends were cut back, 2 bases at V and 10 bases at J, with 13 bases in the middle. The CDR3 contains 13 residues. CDR3 amino acids: CASSFSSRGEQFF. The DNA of the CDR3 is TGTGCCAGCAGCTTCTCTAGTCGGGGGGAGCAGTTCTTC. The whole variable domain, filled in from reference TRBV5-6 and TRBJ2-1, reads DAGVTQSPTHLIKTRGQQVTLRCSPKSGHDTVSWYQQALGQGPQFIFQYYEEEERQRGNFPDRFSGHQFPNYSSELNVNALLLGDSALYLCASSFSSRGEQFFGPGTRLTVL.

This chain joins TRBV30 and TRBJ1-4; unclear D gene. Trimming removed 6 bases at V and 0 bases at J, with 5 bases between. Germline values: CDR1 GTSNPN, CDR2 SVGIG (reference sequence). The CDR3 is made up of 12 amino acids. The CDR3 is CACGATNEKLFF. CDR3 DNA sequence: TGTGCCTGCGGTGCAACTAATGAAAAACTGTTTTTT.

The chain joins TRBV11-3 to TRBJ2-2, with D possibly TRBD2 on 5 matching bases. Germline values: CDR1 SGHNT, CDR2 YENEEA. The CDR3 extends over 16 amino acids. Deletions cut 5 bases from V and 8 bases from J, with 21 bases between. CDR3 loop: CASSVSSGETRGELFF. The CDR3 region has the DNA TGTGCCAGCAGCGTATCGTCCGGGGAGACCAGAGGGGAGCTGTTTTTT.

V usage is TRBV7-6 and J usage is TRBJ1-2; 10 nucleotides line up with TRBD1. V was clipped by 5 bases and J by 5 bases; unmatched bases: 14. Germline assignment: CDR1 SGHVS and CDR2 FNYEAQ. The CDR3 has 17 amino acids. The CDR3 spells CASSAGQGVSSLYGYTF. The DNA of the CDR3 is TGTGCCAGCAGCGCTGGACAGGGGGTATCCTCATTGTATGGCTACACCTTC. Drawing the rest from reference TRBV7-6 and TRBJ1-2, the complete variable domain is GAGVSQSPRYKVTKRGQDVALRCDPISGHVSLYWYRQALGQGPEFLTYFNYEAQQDKSGLPNDRFSAERPEGSISTLTIQRTEQRDSAMYRCASSAGQGVSSLYGYTFGSGTRLTVV.

This chain joins TRBV5-4 and TRBJ1-4; D gene ambiguous. Germline V gives CDR1 SGHNT, CDR2 YYREEE (reference sequence). The CDR3 extends over 12 amino acids. V gave up 5 bases and J gave up 8 bases, with 10 bases separating them. The DNA for the CDR3 is TGTGCCAGCAGAAATTTCGGGGAAAAACTGTTTTTT. Amino acid sequence: CASRNFGEKLFF.

This clone has just one count. The chain has TRBV21-1 and TRBJ2-5; the table's D call TRBD1 went unverified against the DNA. TRBV21-1 is a recognized pseudogene. The CDR3 totals 14 residues. The chain's CDR3 is CASSKATGGETQYF. CDR3 in DNA: TGTGCCAGCAGCAAAGCGACAGGAGGCGAGACCCAGTACTTC.

This chain uses TRBV6-5 with TRBJ2-1, with TRBD2 identical over 10 bases. This CDR3 is 15 amino acids long. V lost 8 bases and J lost 4; bases outside the gene matches: 8. Germline CDR1 and CDR2: MNHEY and SVGAGI. CDR3 region: CASGLETSGYNEQFF. CDR3 nucleotides: TGTGCCAGCGGACTAGAGACTAGCGGGTACAATGAGCAGTTCTTC.

This CDR3 is CASSSDTPNTGELFF. The CDR3 DNA is TGTGCCAGCAGTTCGGACACCCCGAACACCGGGGAGCTGTTTTTT. This chain joins TRBV6-5 and TRBJ2-2; D might be TRBD1 (5 bases). CDR1 MNHEY and CDR2 SVGAGI come from the germline V gene. The CDR3 totals 15 residues. Trimming pared 4 bases from V and 0 bases from J, leaving 9 bases between.

The chain carries TRBV12-5 and TRBJ1-5, with D tentatively TRBD1 (6 bases). The CDR3 is 17 residues long. Germline V gives CDR1 LGHNT, CDR2 FRNRAP. V was cut by 1 base and J by 1 base, with 14 bases left in between. Written as DNA, the CDR3 is TGTGCTAGTGGTTTGGACAGGTGGGACAAGAGCAATCAGCCCCAGCATTTT. It codes for CASGLDRWDKSNQPQHF.

The chain couples TRBV24-1 to TRBJ2-2, with TRBD1 matching 10 bases. Germline CDR1 is KGHDR and CDR2 is SFDVKD. This CDR3 contains 15 residues. The V and J ends lost 6 bases and 4 bases, in that order; junction bases with no gene match: 4. CDR3 amino acids: CATSPGQGITGELFF. CDR3 DNA sequence: TGTGCCACCAGTCCGGGACAGGGGATCACCGGGGAGCTGTTTTTT.

The chain carries TRBV16 and TRBJ1-5, with D possibly matching TRBD1 (5 bases). The germline V gene has CDR1 KGHSY and CDR2 FQNENV. The CDR3 has 15 residues. The V end was cut by 0 bases, the J end by 2 bases, with 8 bases between. In nucleotides, the CDR3 is TGTGCCAGCAGCCAATCGGTAGGGGGCAATCAGCCCCAGCATTTT. Translation: CASSQSVGGNQPQHF.

The chain uses TRBV6-2 or TRBV6-3 and TRBJ2-3, with 12 bases matching TRBD2. This CDR3 is 17 amino acids long. In germline, CDR1 is MNHEY, CDR2 SVGEGT. With 1 base clipped from V and 4 bases from J, the junction kept 6 bases outside the gene matches. CDR3 loop: CASSYLGLAGYADTQYF. CDR3 nucleotide sequence: TGTGCCAGCAGTTACTTAGGACTAGCGGGGTACGCAGATACGCAGTATTTT.

The chain combines TRBV10-3 with TRBJ1-6, with a weak D call TRBD1 (6 bases). V lost 4 bases, J lost 5 bases, and 21 bases lay in between. CDR1 is ENHRY, CDR2 SYGVKD, per germline. CDR3 length: 18 residues. CDR3 in DNA: TGTGCCATCAGTGGGGGCCCGGGGGGCAGGGGAAATAATTCACCCCTCCACTTT. Protein sequence: CAISGGPGGRGNNSPLHF.

The chain employs TRBV5-4 and TRBJ1-1; no definite D call. Germline V CDR1 and CDR2: SGHNT, YYREEE (reference sequence). Trimming removed 3 bases from V and 0 bases from J, with 6 bases in between. The CDR3 has 13 residues. The CDR3 bases are TGTGCCAGCAGCTCGGACTTGAACACTGAAGCTTTCTTT. Its translation is CASSSDLNTEAFF.

This clone was observed a single time. This chain joins TRBV30 and TRBJ2-1, with 11 bases lining up with TRBD2. Trimming removed 3 bases from V and 10 bases from J; junction bases left unmatched: 11. The length of the CDR3 is 15 residues. The V gene's germline CDR1 is GTSNPN and CDR2 SVGIG (reference sequence). In DNA form, the CDR3 reads TGTGCCTGGAGCCAGGCTAGCGGGGGGTACATGGAGCAGTTCTTC. Its protein is CAWSQASGGYMEQFF.

This chain connects TRBV5-1 to TRBJ2-7; D is perhaps TRBD1 (6 bases). The CDR3 covers 16 residues. Germline V gene data show CDR1 as SGHRS and CDR2 as YFSETQ. With 3 bases removed from V and 3 bases from J, the gap between germline ends came to 19 bases. The CDR3 is CASSWDRLQGRYEQYF. CDR3 coding DNA: TGCGCCAGCAGCTGGGATAGACTACAGGGTCGCTACGAGCAGTACTTC.

This chain links TRBV7-3 with TRBJ2-3; D is unresolved. V was clipped by 5 bases and J by 6 bases, with 9 bases between them. The germline CDR1 and CDR2 sequences are SGHTA and FQGTGA. There are 12 residues in the CDR3. CDR3 sequence: CASSTESDTQYF. The CDR3 DNA is TGTGCCAGCAGCACCGAGTCGGATACGCAGTATTTT.

The chain employs TRBV19 and TRBJ1-5; D remains unclear. V lost 4 bases and J lost 0, with 10 bases in between. There are 15 residues in the CDR3. The germline gives CDR1 LNHDA, CDR2 SQIVND (reference sequence). The CDR3 nucleotides read TGTGCCAGTAGTACACTGAGTTATAGCAATCAGCCCCAGCATTTT. Translated, it gives CASSTLSYSNQPQHF.

The chain couples TRBV27 to TRBJ2-5; possible D gene TRBD1, 6 bases. This CDR3 comprises 15 residues. Looked up from germline, CDR1 is MNHEY and CDR2 is SMNVEV (reference sequence). V gave up 4 bases and J gave up 5 bases, with 17 bases separating them. In nucleotides, the CDR3 is TGTGCCAGCAGTTCCCCCGTTGCAGGGGTGGAGACCCAGTACTTC. This sequence encodes CASSSPVAGVETQYF.

The chain employs TRBV5-1 and TRBJ2-1, with TRBD2 matching 7 bases. With 4 bases clipped from V and 4 bases from J, the junction kept 5 bases outside the gene matches. Germline V gene data show CDR1 as SGHRS and CDR2 as YFSETQ. This CDR3 spans 14 amino acids. CDR3 protein: CASSRDYAYNEQFF. The CDR3 DNA is TGCGCCAGCAGCCGGGACTACGCTTACAATGAGCAGTTCTTC.

In its sample, this clone was seen once. The rearrangement links TRBV6-4 to TRBJ1-6, with D tentatively TRBD1 (6 bases). V lost 0 bases, J lost 6 bases, and 9 bases lay in between. Germline CDR1 is MRHNA and CDR2 is SNTAGT. The CDR3 is made up of 15 amino acids. The DNA of the CDR3 is TGTGCCAGCAGTGACTCGGAAGGGGGTAATTCACCCCTCCACTTT. Translation gives CASSDSEGGNSPLHF.

The chain carries TRBV9 and TRBJ2-7; 10 bases are shared with TRBD1. The V segment lost 3 bases and the J segment 6 bases; nucleotides outside the gene matches: 3. The CDR3 is made up of 13 amino acids. Per the germline V gene, CDR1 is SGDLS and CDR2 is YYNGEE. CDR3 nucleotide sequence: TGTGCCAGCAGCGCCCGGACAGGGGGCGAGCAGTACTTC. Translating it yields CASSARTGGEQYF.

The CDR3 DNA is TGTGCCAGCAGCCGAGGGACAGGGGGGATGAACACTGAAGCTTTCTTT. Translated, it gives CASSRGTGGMNTEAFF. The gene calls are TRBV3-1 (or the pseudogene TRBV3-2) and TRBJ1-1; 11 positions agree with TRBD1. CDR3 length equals 16 residues. V dropped 4 bases and J dropped 0; count of bases not matched to a gene: 4. In germline, CDR1 is LGHDT, CDR2 YNNKEL (reference sequence).